The 21 T cell receptor beta chains below were found in one sample sequenced in a study of T cell clones after liver transplantation. Measured with immunoSEQ multiplex PCR; TCRdb has only the in-frame clones, and not every one. The repertoire holds some 57,000 clones, with approximately 77% as singletons. Sequencing used CD4+ T cells from blood, obtained at the 22-month timepoint. Receptors originate from a human patient who received a liver transplant. Some T cells may have originated in the graft donor.

The V and J genes are TRBV4-1 and TRBJ1-2; D possibly corresponds to TRBD1 (6 bases). The CDR3 is made up of 15 amino acids. Germline assignment: CDR1 MGHRA and CDR2 YSYEKL. The V end lost 0 bases, the J end lost 2 bases, and 10 bases lay between the germline ends. CDR3 in DNA: TGCGCCAGCAGCCAAGAAGGCGGGGGCAACTATGGCTACACCTTC. Its protein product is CASSQEGGGNYGYTF.

This clone was counted once. This sequence joins TRBV7-2 and TRBJ2-2, with D possibly being TRBD2 (5 bases). This CDR3 is built from 15 residues. The V gene's germline CDR1 is SGHTA and CDR2 FQGNSA. The V end was cut by 4 bases, the J end by 6 bases, with 15 bases between. CDR3 nucleotides: TGTGCCAGCAGCTATACAACGGGGTCGTCCGGGGAGCTGTTTTTT. Encoded protein: CASSYTTGSSGELFF.

The chain links TRBV19 to TRBJ2-2, with 7 bases that match TRBD2. The V segment lost 6 bases and the J segment 7 bases; nucleotides outside the gene matches: 14. The CDR3 totals 16 residues. From germline, CDR1 is LNHDA and CDR2 SQIVND (reference sequence). CDR3 protein: CASRVFVGGRNGELFF. The CDR3 DNA reads as TGTGCCAGTAGAGTTTTCGTGGGAGGGCGCAACGGGGAGCTGTTTTTT.

The V gene is TRBV7-3, the J gene TRBJ1-1; D possibly corresponds to TRBD1 (6 bases). Germline V gene sequence: CDR1 SGHTA, CDR2 FQGTGA. The V end lost 3 bases, the J end lost 8 bases, and 13 bases lay between the germline ends. The CDR3 is 13 amino acids. CDR3 DNA: TGTGCCAGCAGCTTTATGCGGGGGGCGGAAGCTTTCTTT. Its protein product is CASSFMRGAEAFF.

This rearrangement joins TRBV2 to TRBJ2-2, with 12 nucleotides matching TRBD1. The length of the CDR3 is 14 residues. V trimming: 6 bases; J trimming: 6 bases; junction bases outside the gene matches: 2. The germline CDR1 and CDR2 sequences are SNHLY and FYNNEI. Here the CDR3 reads CASRGQGAAGELFF. The CDR3 bases are TGTGCCAGCAGGGGACAGGGGGCCGCCGGGGAGCTGTTTTTT.

This clone turned up a few times. V and J are TRBV19 and TRBJ2-3, with TRBD2 matching over 9 bases. This CDR3 is built from 19 residues. Trimming cost V 0 bases and J 5 bases; bases outside gene matches: 15. Germline lookup yields CDR1 LNHDA and CDR2 SQIVND (reference sequence). In DNA, the CDR3 is TGTGCCAGTAGTATAGATGTGGGACTAGCATCGTGGGGACTAGATACGCAGTATTTT. It yields the protein CASSIDVGLASWGLDTQYF.

The chain employs TRBV21-1 and TRBJ1-2. TRBV21-1 is listed as a pseudogene. CDR3 length: 18 amino acids. The CDR3 coding sequence is TGTGCCAGCAGCAAAGTCGGTAACCTCACTTTAGCTAACTATGGCTACACCTTC. Its protein product is CASSKVGNLTLANYGYTF.

The chain carries TRBV18 and TRBJ1-4, with no clear D. This CDR3 has 14 amino acids. CDR1 is KGHSH and CDR2 is LQKENI in the germline V gene. The germline V and J ends were trimmed by 0 bases and 5 bases, with 7 bases remaining between them. DNA of the CDR3: TGTGCCAGCTCACCACCGGGGAACAATGAAAAACTGTTTTTT. Amino acid sequence: CASSPPGNNEKLFF.

This clone showed up many times. The rearrangement links TRBV28 to TRBJ2-7; 9 positions agree with TRBD1. Germline CDR1 reads MDHEN; CDR2 reads SYDVKM. This CDR3 comprises 16 residues. The J segment lost 2 bases and the V segment lost 1 base, leaving 6 bases of the junction unmatched. This CDR3 is CASSLLGGTGTYEQYF. For the CDR3, the DNA is TGTGCCAGCAGTTTATTGGGAGGGACAGGGACCTACGAGCAGTACTTC.

The V and J genes are TRBV19 and TRBJ1-5; D may be TRBD1 (6 bases). Trimming cost V 4 bases and J 8 bases, with 12 bases left between them. The CDR3 extends over 13 amino acids. Germline assignment: CDR1 LNHDA and CDR2 SQIVND (reference sequence). The CDR3, as DNA: TGTGCCAGTAGTAACTACAGGGAGGAGCCCCAGCATTTT. Its translation is CASSNYREEPQHF.

The genes are TRBV6-6 and TRBJ2-7; possible D gene TRBD1, 5 bases. The CDR3 loop spans 14 amino acids. Trimming shortened V by 2 bases and J by 3 bases, and 11 bases separated the two germline ends. The germline V gene has CDR1 MNHNY and CDR2 SVGAGI (reference sequence). The CDR3 spells CASSYGTGIYEQYF. DNA of the CDR3: TGTGCCAGCAGTTACGGAACAGGCATCTACGAGCAGTACTTC.

The rearrangement joins TRBV19 to TRBJ1-2; D gene uncertain. The CDR3 is made up of 15 amino acids. The germline V gene encodes CDR1 LNHDA and CDR2 SQIVND (reference sequence). Trimming took 5 bases from V and 6 from J, leaving 19 bases between them. In nucleotides, the CDR3 is TGTGCCAGTAGTCCCCGGGGTTCTTGGGAGCATGGCTACACCTTC. This translates into CASSPRGSWEHGYTF.

The rearrangement joins TRBV30 to TRBJ1-2, with a possible D match to TRBD1 (6 bases). This CDR3 spans 13 amino acids. Per germline, CDR1 GTSNPN and CDR2 SVGIG (reference sequence). Trimming left V 2 bases short and J 1 base short, with 8 bases between. CDR3 residues: CAWSLDSNYGYTF. CDR3 DNA: TGTGCCTGGAGTTTGGACAGTAACTATGGCTACACCTTC.

The V gene is TRBV9, the J gene TRBJ2-1, with 10 nucleotides matching TRBD1. This CDR3 has 15 amino acids. The junction had 10 bases not matched to a gene; V was cut back by 4 bases and J by 9 bases. The germline V gene encodes CDR1 SGDLS and CDR2 YYNGEE. The CDR3 coding sequence is TGTGCCAGCAGCCAGGTGGGACAGGGGATAGGTGAGCAGTTCTTC. This translates into CASSQVGQGIGEQFF.

The chain couples TRBV19 to TRBJ2-3; no reliable D call. V lost 9 bases, J lost 4 bases, and 11 bases lay in between. Germline CDR1 is LNHDA and CDR2 is SQIVND (reference sequence). The CDR3 has 12 residues. The CDR3 DNA is TGTGCCAGCTCCGTTCGGGCAGATACGCAGTATTTT. Residues: CASSVRADTQYF. Based on the CDR3 plus reference TRBV19 and TRBJ2-3, the full variable domain is DGGITQSPKYLFRKEGQNVTLSCEQNLNHDAMYWYRQDPGQGLRLIYYSQIVNDFQKGDIAEGYSVSREKKESFPLTVTSAQKNPTAFYLCASSVRADTQYFGPGTRLTVL.

This clone was observed a handful of times. The J gene is TRBJ1-5, the V gene TRBV27; D possibly corresponds to TRBD1 (5 bases). Germline V CDR1 and CDR2: MNHEY, SMNVEV (reference sequence). The CDR3 loop spans 13 amino acids. The V gene lost 6 bases and the J gene lost 7 bases, with 13 bases spanning the gap. Here the CDR3 reads CASSKEGDQPQHF. The CDR3 DNA sequence: TGTGCCAGCAGCAAAGAAGGGGACCAGCCCCAGCATTTT.

The rearrangement joins TRBV5-1 to TRBJ2-2, with a tentative D call TRBD1 (6 bases). The CDR3 has 15 residues. CDR1 and CDR2 (germline): SGHRS, YFSETQ. V was shortened by 0 bases and J by 0 bases, with 6 bases between the two germline ends. The CDR3 DNA reads TGCGCCAGCAGCTTGGGGGACACGAACACCGGGGAGCTGTTTTTT. Translating it yields CASSLGDTNTGELFF.

The V gene is TRBV5-6, the J gene TRBJ1-2; 11 nucleotides agree with TRBD1. The V gene's germline CDR1 is SGHDT and CDR2 YYEEEE. The trim removed 4 bases at V and 6 bases at J, leaving 5 bases unmatched. This CDR3 contains 14 residues. CDR3 in amino acids: CASSLGQGANGYTF. For the CDR3, the DNA is TGTGCCAGCAGCCTCGGACAGGGGGCTAATGGCTACACCTTC.

J is TRBJ2-7 and V is TRBV6-6, with 9 nucleotides matching TRBD2. Trimming took 6 bases from V and 0 from J; bases not matched to a gene: 3. The germline V gene has CDR1 MNHNY and CDR2 SVGAGI (reference sequence). The CDR3 consists of 14 residues. CDR3 in amino acids: CASSTTSGSYEQYF. For the CDR3, the DNA is TGTGCCAGCAGCACGACTAGCGGCTCCTACGAGCAGTACTTC.

By share, this clone ranks as medium-sized (0.01 to 0.1%). The chain carries TRBV25-1 and TRBJ2-6; no clear D gene. V lost 4 bases and J lost 2, with 6 bases in between. Germline V lookup: CDR1 MGHDK, CDR2 SYGVNS. This CDR3 has 14 residues. The CDR3, as DNA: TGTGCCAGCAGTGGAGACGCTGGGGCCAACGTCCTGACTTTC. It specifies CASSGDAGANVLTF.

The J gene is TRBJ1-4, the V gene TRBV27; D is perhaps TRBD1 (5 bases). Deletions cut 5 bases from V and 8 bases from J, with 15 bases between. Germline assignment: CDR1 MNHEY and CDR2 SMNVEV (reference sequence). The CDR3 length is 14 residues. For the CDR3, the DNA is TGTGCCAGCAGTCAGCCGGGGGAATCAGAAAAACTGTTTTTT. Its translation: CASSQPGESEKLFF.